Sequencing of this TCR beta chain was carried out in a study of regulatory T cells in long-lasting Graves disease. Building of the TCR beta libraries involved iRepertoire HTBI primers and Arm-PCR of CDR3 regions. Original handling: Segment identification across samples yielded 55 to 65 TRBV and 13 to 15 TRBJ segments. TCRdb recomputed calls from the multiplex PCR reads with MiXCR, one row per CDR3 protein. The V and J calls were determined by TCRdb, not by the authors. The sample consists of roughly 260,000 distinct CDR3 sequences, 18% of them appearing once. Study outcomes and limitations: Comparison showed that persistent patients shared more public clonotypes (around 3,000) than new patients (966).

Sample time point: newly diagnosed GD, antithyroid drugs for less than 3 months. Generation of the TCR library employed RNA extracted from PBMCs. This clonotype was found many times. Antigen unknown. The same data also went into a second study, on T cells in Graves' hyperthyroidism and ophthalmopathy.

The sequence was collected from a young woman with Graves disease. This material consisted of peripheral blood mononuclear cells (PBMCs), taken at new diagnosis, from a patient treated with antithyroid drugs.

CDR3 bases: TGCGCCAGCAGCCCCCGGCAGACCACCTACGAGCAGTACTTC. It yields the protein CASSPRQTTYEQYF. This chain connects TRBV5-1 to TRBJ2-7; D remains unclear. The V and J ends lost 4 bases and 2 bases respectively, with 13 bases between them. Germline CDR1 reads SGHRS; CDR2 reads YFSETQ. CDR3 size: 14 residues. The full variable domain, in which reference TRBV5-1 and TRBJ2-7 provide the parts outside the CDR3, is KAGVTQTPRYLIKTRGQQVTLSCSPISGHRSVSWYQQTPGQGLQFLFEYFSETQRNKGNFPGRFSGRQFSNSRSEMNVSTLELGDSALYLCASSPRQTTYEQYFGPGTRLTVT.